Below, 7 T cell receptor beta chains from the same sample are listed, as sequenced in a study of blood T cell repertoires in COVID-19. Measured with immunoSEQ multiplex PCR; TCRdb has only the in-frame clones, and not every one. Here the sample spans 150,000 or so clones, 80% to 90% being singletons. Material for sequencing was peripheral blood. The receptors shown here come from a woman aged 70-85 years with acute or convalescent COVID-19.

This chain links TRBV28 with TRBJ2-7, with 12 nucleotides matching TRBD2. The CDR3 consists of 14 residues. Trimming cost V 5 bases and J 4 bases; bases outside gene matches: 3. The germline V gene encodes CDR1 MDHEN and CDR2 SYDVKM. CDR3 protein: CASSPTSGSYEQYF. DNA for the CDR3: TGTGCCAGCAGTCCGACTAGCGGGAGTTACGAGCAGTACTTC.

This sequence joins TRBV25-1 and TRBJ1-1; 7 nucleotides match TRBD1. V trimming: 1 base; J trimming: 6 bases; junction bases outside the gene matches: 14. The CDR3 extends over 17 amino acids. Germline CDR1 and CDR2: MGHDK and SYGVNS. CDR3 amino acids: CASSESLPGTVIAEAFF. The CDR3 DNA follows: TGTGCCAGCAGTGAATCTCTCCCCGGGACAGTTATCGCTGAAGCTTTCTTT. Drawing the rest from reference TRBV25-1 and TRBJ1-1, the complete variable domain is EADIYQTPRYLVIGTGKKITLECSQTMGHDKMYWYQQDPGMELHLIHYSYGVNSTEKGDLSSESTVSRIRTEHFPLTLESARPSHTSQYLCASSESLPGTVIAEAFFGQGTRLTVV.

The V gene is TRBV5-1, the J gene TRBJ2-7; 10 bases match TRBD2. CDR3 length: 15 residues. Germline V CDR1 and CDR2: SGHRS, YFSETQ. Trimming cost V 3 bases and J 3 bases; bases outside gene matches: 6. The CDR3 DNA reads TGCGCCAGCAGCTGGGAGCGGGGGGGCCACTACGAGCAGTACTTC. This codes for CASSWERGGHYEQYF.

The V and J genes are TRBV9 and TRBJ1-6; 7 nucleotides align to TRBD1. Germline V gene data show CDR1 as SGDLS and CDR2 as YYNGEE. The CDR3 spans 14 residues. V gave up 1 base and J gave up 8 bases; unmatched junction bases: 3. The CDR3 DNA follows: TGTGCCAGCAGCGTATTTCAGGGGGATTCACCCCTCCACTTT. Its protein is CASSVFQGDSPLHF.

The rearrangement joins TRBV28 to TRBJ1-5, with a possible D match to TRBD1 (6 bases). V lost 1 base, J lost 4 bases, and 11 bases lay in between. Germline V CDR1 and CDR2: MDHEN, SYDVKM. This CDR3 has 15 residues. CDR3 nucleotides: TGTGCCAGCAGTTTATTGGACAGAGTAAATCAGCCCCAGCATTTT. It specifies CASSLLDRVNQPQHF.

V is TRBV18 and J is TRBJ2-7; 7 bases match TRBD1. The CDR3 is 14 residues long. The trim removed 8 bases at V and 3 bases at J, leaving 10 bases unmatched. CDR1 and CDR2 from the germline V gene are KGHSH and LQKENI. In DNA form, the CDR3 reads TGTGCCAGCCGAAAGAAAGGACAGGTCTACGAGCAGTACTTC. It codes for CASRKKGQVYEQYF.

The chain employs TRBV20-1 and TRBJ2-7; 10 nucleotides line up with TRBD2. V lost 3 bases, J lost 2 bases, and 7 bases stayed unmatched. This CDR3 region has 15 residues. The germline V gene encodes CDR1 DFQATT and CDR2 SNEGSKA (reference sequence). This CDR3 reads CSASAGLAATYEQYF. The CDR3 bases are TGCAGTGCTAGTGCTGGACTAGCGGCGACCTACGAGCAGTACTTC.